A single sample gave rise to the 10 T cell receptor beta chains below, sequenced in a study of vaccination effects on CD4 cells after COVID-19. Their cognate antigens are unknown. Here immunoSEQ multiplex PCR was the method, and the copy in TCRdb shows in-frame clones only, minus some. The sample lists under 55,000 clones; approximately 70% were seen once. At the end of less than 12 days of culture, CD4+ T cells were isolated. Participants received two doses of either the BNT162b2 or mRNA-1273 vaccine. The sequences come from CD4+ T cells from PBMCs cultured without peptide, collected after COVID-19 vaccination. The source of these receptors is a human donor who received a COVID-19 vaccine.

The chain carries TRBV5-1 and TRBJ2-7, with D possibly matching TRBD2 (6 bases). Trimming stripped 0 bases from V and 5 bases from J, with 12 bases between. The CDR3 extends over 14 amino acids. CDR1 SGHRS and CDR2 YFSETQ come from the germline V gene. CDR3 nucleotide sequence: TGCGCCAGCAGCTTGGGGGGCGGGAACAACGAGCAGTACTTC. Translated: CASSLGGGNNEQYF.

This chain links TRBV27 with TRBJ1-4, with no clear D. Germline CDR1 MNHEY, CDR2 SMNVEV (reference sequence). The CDR3 is 14 amino acids. V shed 5 bases and J shed 7 bases, with 14 bases lying between them. The chain's CDR3 is CASSPGGTGEKLFF. The CDR3 DNA is TGTGCCAGCAGTCCGGGCGGTACGGGTGAAAAACTGTTTTTT.

This clone was observed once. The chain uses TRBV19 and TRBJ1-6; no reliable D call. V was pared by 6 bases and J by 2 bases, with 14 bases between. Germline V lookup: CDR1 LNHDA, CDR2 SQIVND (reference sequence). The CDR3 contains 16 residues. The CDR3 loop is CASREISGPYNSPLHF. CDR3 sequence (DNA): TGTGCCAGTAGAGAAATTTCTGGCCCCTATAATTCACCCCTCCACTTT. Full variable domain (outside the CDR3, taken from reference TRBV19 and TRBJ1-6): DGGITQSPKYLFRKEGQNVTLSCEQNLNHDAMYWYRQDPGQGLRLIYYSQIVNDFQKGDIAEGYSVSREKKESFPLTVTSAQKNPTAFYLCASREISGPYNSPLHFGNGTRLTVT.

CDR3 amino acids: CASRTRQGGDTEAFF. The CDR3 DNA reads as TGTGCCAGCAGGACCAGACAGGGAGGAGACACTGAAGCTTTCTTT. This rearrangement joins TRBV6-5 to TRBJ1-1, with TRBD1 matching over 7 bases. V lost 6 bases and J lost 3; bases outside the gene matches: 10. There are 15 residues in the CDR3. Germline loops: CDR1 MNHEY, CDR2 SVGAGI.

The rearrangement joins TRBV7-9 to TRBJ2-1; D tentatively fits TRBD1 or TRBD2 (6 bases each). V was pared by 2 bases and J by 3 bases, with 11 bases between. There are 15 residues in the CDR3. Germline loops: CDR1 SEHNR, CDR2 FQNEAQ (reference sequence). CDR3 loop: CASSLMGGHYNEQFF. The CDR3, as DNA: TGTGCCAGCAGCTTAATGGGGGGACACTACAATGAGCAGTTCTTC.

The chain carries TRBV6-5 and TRBJ1-3; the D gene is possibly TRBD1 (5 bases). Germline CDR1 MNHEY, CDR2 SVGAGI. V lost 7 bases, J lost 0 bases, and 10 bases lay in between. This CDR3 comprises 14 residues. CDR3 nucleotide sequence: TGTGCCAGCACCGGGACGTACTCTGGAAACACCATATATTTT. Its protein product is CASTGTYSGNTIYF.

The J gene is TRBJ2-7, the V gene TRBV2; 7 bases line up with TRBD1. The trim removed 2 bases at V and 3 bases at J, leaving 10 bases unmatched. The CDR3 extends over 16 amino acids. In germline, CDR1 is SNHLY, CDR2 FYNNEI. CDR3 nucleotide sequence: TGTGCCAGCAGTGAACCCCAGGGGACAGCTAACTACGAGCAGTACTTC. Residues: CASSEPQGTANYEQYF.

V usage is TRBV4-2 and J usage is TRBJ2-2; 8 positions match TRBD2. The junction had 6 bases not matched to a gene; V was cut back by 0 bases and J by 3 bases. The CDR3 sequence is 17 residues long. Germline CDR1 reads LGHNA; CDR2 reads YNFKEQ. The CDR3: CASSQDALAGDTGELFF. The CDR3 DNA sequence: TGTGCCAGCAGCCAAGATGCCCTAGCGGGCGACACCGGGGAGCTGTTTTTT.

This chain links TRBV19 with TRBJ2-7; tentatively, D is TRBD1 (6 bases). V shed 6 bases and J shed 5 bases, with 17 bases lying between them. Per the germline V gene, CDR1 is LNHDA and CDR2 is SQIVND (reference sequence). The CDR3 runs to 14 residues. CDR3 coding DNA: TGTGCCAGTAGAGAAACCACAGGGCGGCACGAGCAGTACTTC. Encoded protein: CASRETTGRHEQYF.

Concerning this clone: The junction departs from the called germline gene at one end, perhaps through a read error. Different DNA sequences within this sample yield the same CDR3. The chain is built from TRBV9 and TRBJ2-5; D may be TRBD1 or TRBD2 (5 bases each). Germline CDR1 SGDLS, CDR2 YYNGEE. The CDR3 contains 15 residues. The CDR3 here is CASSGGSITQETQYF. The CDR3 DNA follows: TGTGCCAGCAGCGGGGGGTCCATCACCCAAGAGACCCAATACTTC.